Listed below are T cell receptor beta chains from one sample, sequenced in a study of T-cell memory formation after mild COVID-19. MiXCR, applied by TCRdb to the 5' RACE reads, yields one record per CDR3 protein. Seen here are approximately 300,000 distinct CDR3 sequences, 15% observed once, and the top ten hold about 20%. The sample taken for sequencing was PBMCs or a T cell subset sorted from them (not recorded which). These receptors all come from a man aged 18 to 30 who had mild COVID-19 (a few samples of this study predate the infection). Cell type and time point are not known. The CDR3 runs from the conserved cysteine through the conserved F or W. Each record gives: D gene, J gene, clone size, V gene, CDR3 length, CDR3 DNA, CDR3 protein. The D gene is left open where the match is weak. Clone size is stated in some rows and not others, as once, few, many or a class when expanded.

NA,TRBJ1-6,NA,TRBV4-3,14,TGCGCCAGCAGCCCGCGGGTCTGGGATTCACCCCTCCACTTT,CASSPRVWDSPLHF
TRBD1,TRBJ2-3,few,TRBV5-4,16,TGTGCCAGCAGCTCCGGACAGGCGACCTTCACAGATACGCAGTATTTT,CASSSGQATFTDTQYF
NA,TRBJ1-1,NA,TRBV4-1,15,TGCGCCAGCAGCCACTCGACAGGACGAGATACTGAAGCTTTCTTT,CASSHSTGRDTEAFF
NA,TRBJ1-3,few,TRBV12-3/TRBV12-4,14,TGTGCCAGCAGTTTATTAGGGGCTGGAAACACCATATATTTT,CASSLLGAGNTIYF
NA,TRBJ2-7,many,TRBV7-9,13,TGTGCCAGCAGCTCGGGACAACCCCACGAGCAGTACTTC,CASSSGQPHEQYF
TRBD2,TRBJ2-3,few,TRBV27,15,TGTGCCAGCAGACCGGGACTAATCAACACAGATACGCAGTATTTT,CASRPGLINTDTQYF
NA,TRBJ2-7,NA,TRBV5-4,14,TGTGCCAGCAGGACTACCGGCAGGGTCGACGAGCAGTACTTC,CASRTTGRVDEQYF
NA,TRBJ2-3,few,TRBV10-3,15,TGTGCCATCCAACTGCAGGGTACTAGCACAGATACGCAGTATTTT,CAIQLQGTSTDTQYF
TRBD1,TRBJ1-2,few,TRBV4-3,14,TGCGCCAGCAGTACAACAGGGGGAGGGCTCGGCTACACCTTC,CASSTTGGGLGYTF
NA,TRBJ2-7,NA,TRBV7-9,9,TGTGCCAGCGGGGGCGAGCAGTACTTC,CASGGEQYF
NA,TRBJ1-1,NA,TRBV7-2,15,TGTGCCAGCAGCTTAGGTGCAGGGCGTGACACTGAAGCTTTCTTT,CASSLGAGRDTEAFF
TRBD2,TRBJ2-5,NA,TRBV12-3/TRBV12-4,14,TGTGCCAGCAGATTTAGCGGCGGGGGGGAGACCCAGTACTTC,CASRFSGGGETQYF
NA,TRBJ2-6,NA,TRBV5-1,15,TGCGCCAGCAGCGGCCGGGCCGTGCCGACCAACGTCCTGACTTTC,CASSGRAVPTNVLTF
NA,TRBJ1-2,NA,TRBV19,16,TGTGCCAGTAGTCTCCGGGGGGCCGGACGTCTCTATGGCTACACCTTC,CASSLRGAGRLYGYTF
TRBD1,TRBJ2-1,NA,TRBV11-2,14,TGTGCCAGCAGCGACAGGGTGAGCTACAATGAGCAGTTCTTC,CASSDRVSYNEQFF
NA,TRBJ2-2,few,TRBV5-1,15,TGCGCCAGCAGCCTCCCGGGAGCGAACACCGGGGAGCTGTTTTTT,CASSLPGANTGELFF
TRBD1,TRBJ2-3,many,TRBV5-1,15,TGCGCCAGCAGCCTGGGACAGGGGGGCACAGATACGCAGTATTTT,CASSLGQGGTDTQYF
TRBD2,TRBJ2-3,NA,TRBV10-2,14,TGCGCCAGCAGGGGAGGGAGGAGCACAGATACGCAGTATTTT,CASRGGRSTDTQYF
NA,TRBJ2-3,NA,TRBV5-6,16,TGTGCCAGCAGCTCCGGACGTCCCCCCGGGACAGATACGCAGTATTTT,CASSSGRPPGTDTQYF
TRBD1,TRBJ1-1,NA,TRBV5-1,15,TGCGCCAGCAGTCAACAGGGGGCAGGGAACACTGAAGCTTTCTTT,CASSQQGAGNTEAFF
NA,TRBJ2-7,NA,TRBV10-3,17,TGTGCCATCAGTGTATTATTAGGGGAGTTCCGAGGGGGCGAGCAGTACTTC,CAISVLLGEFRGGEQYF
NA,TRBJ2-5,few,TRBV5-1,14,TGCGCCAGCAGTGCGGTCAATCCCCAAGAGACCCAGTACTTC,CASSAVNPQETQYF
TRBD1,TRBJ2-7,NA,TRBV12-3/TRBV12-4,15,TGTGCCAGCAGGGCCGGACAGGGGGCAAGGCACGAGCAGTACTTC,CASRAGQGARHEQYF
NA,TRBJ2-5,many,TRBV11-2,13,TGTGCCAGCAGCTTAGAATCCCAGTTAACCCAGTACTTC,CASSLESQLTQYF
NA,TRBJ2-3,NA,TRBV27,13,TGTGCCAGCAGTGGTCATGGGCGAGATACGCAGTATTTT,CASSGHGRDTQYF
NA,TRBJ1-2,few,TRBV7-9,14,TGTGCCAGCAGCTTAGCTGTACAGAACTATGGCTACACCTTC,CASSLAVQNYGYTF
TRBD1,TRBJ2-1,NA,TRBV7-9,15,TGTGCCAGCAGCTTAGTCCGGACAGGGGAAGATGAGCAGTTCTTC,CASSLVRTGEDEQFF
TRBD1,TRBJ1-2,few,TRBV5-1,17,TGCGCCAGCAGCCAGCAATCGGACAGGCAGCCGCACTATGGCTACACCTTC,CASSQQSDRQPHYGYTF
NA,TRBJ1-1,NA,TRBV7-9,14,TGTGCCAGCAGCTTCTCCGCGACAGCAACTGAAGCTTTCTTT,CASSFSATATEAFF
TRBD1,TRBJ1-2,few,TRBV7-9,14,TGTGCCAGCAGCTCTTCTGGGACAGGGGGCGGCTACACCTTC,CASSSSGTGGGYTF
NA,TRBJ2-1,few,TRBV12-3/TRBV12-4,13,TGTGCCAGCAGTTTGAACACTGGGAATGAGCAGTTCTTC,CASSLNTGNEQFF
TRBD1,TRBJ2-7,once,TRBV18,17,TGTGCCAGCTCATCCAACGGGGACAGACAGAGCTCCTACGAGCAGTACTTC,CASSSNGDRQSSYEQYF
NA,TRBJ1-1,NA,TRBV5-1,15,TGCGCCAGCAGCTCCCCTTTTGAGGACGGCACTGAAGCTTTCTTT,CASSSPFEDGTEAFF
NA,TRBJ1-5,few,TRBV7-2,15,TGTGCCAGCAGCTTAGAGGGGAGAGTGGATCAGCCCCAGCATTTT,CASSLEGRVDQPQHF